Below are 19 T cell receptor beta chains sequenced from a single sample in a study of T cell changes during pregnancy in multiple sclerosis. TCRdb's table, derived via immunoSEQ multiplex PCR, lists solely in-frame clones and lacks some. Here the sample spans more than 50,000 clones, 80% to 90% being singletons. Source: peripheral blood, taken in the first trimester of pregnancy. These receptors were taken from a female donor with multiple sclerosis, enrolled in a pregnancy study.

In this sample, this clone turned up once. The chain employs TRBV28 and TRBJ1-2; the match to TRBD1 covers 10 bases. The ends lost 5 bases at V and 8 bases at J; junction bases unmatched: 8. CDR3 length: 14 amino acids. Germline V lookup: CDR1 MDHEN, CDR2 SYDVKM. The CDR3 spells CASSPDRGMGGYTF. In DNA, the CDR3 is TGTGCCAGCAGTCCGGACAGGGGGATGGGAGGCTACACCTTC.

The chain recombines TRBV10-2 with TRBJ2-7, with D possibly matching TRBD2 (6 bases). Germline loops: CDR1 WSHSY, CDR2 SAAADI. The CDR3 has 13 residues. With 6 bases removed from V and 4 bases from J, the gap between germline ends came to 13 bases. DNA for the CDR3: TGCGCCAGCAGCCTCACCCGGGAGTACGAGCAGTACTTC. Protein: CASSLTREYEQYF.

The CDR3 protein is CASRVIQENYGYTF. The DNA for the CDR3 is TGCGCCAGCAGAGTGATACAGGAAAACTATGGCTACACCTTC. This chain connects TRBV4-3 to TRBJ1-2, with D perhaps matching TRBD1 (5 bases). This CDR3 has 14 residues. Germline loops: CDR1 LGHNA, CDR2 YSLEER. V was pared by 6 bases and J by 2 bases, with 13 bases between.

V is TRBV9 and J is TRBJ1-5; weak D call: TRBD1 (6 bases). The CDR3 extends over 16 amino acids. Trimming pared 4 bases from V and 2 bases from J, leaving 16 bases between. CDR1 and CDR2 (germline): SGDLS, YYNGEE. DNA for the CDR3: TGTGCCAGCAGCCTAGGGGGGGGCCTGGGCAATCAGCCCCAGCATTTT. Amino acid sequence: CASSLGGGLGNQPQHF.

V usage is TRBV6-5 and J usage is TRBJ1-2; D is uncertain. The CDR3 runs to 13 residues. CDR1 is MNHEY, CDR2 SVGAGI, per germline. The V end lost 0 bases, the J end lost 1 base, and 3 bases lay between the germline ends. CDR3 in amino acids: CASSYSSNYGYTF. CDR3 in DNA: TGTGCCAGCAGTTACTCCAGTAACTATGGCTACACCTTC.

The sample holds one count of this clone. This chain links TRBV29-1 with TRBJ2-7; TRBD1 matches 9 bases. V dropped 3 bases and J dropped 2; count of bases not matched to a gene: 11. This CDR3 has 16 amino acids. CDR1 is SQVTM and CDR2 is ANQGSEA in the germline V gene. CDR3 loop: CSVDGTGTGTAYEQYF. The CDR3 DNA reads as TGCAGCGTTGATGGTACCGGGACAGGGACGGCCTACGAGCAGTACTTC.

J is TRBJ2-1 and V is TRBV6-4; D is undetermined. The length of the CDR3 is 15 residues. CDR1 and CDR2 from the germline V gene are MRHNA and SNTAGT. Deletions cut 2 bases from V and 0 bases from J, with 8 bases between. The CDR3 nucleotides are TGTGCCAGCAGTGACGAGGCTAGCTCCTACAATGAGCAGTTCTTC. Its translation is CASSDEASSYNEQFF.

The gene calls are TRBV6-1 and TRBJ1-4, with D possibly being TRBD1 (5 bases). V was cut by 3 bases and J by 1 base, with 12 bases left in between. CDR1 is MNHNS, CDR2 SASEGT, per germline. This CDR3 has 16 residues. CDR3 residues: CASSDQRGGTNEKLFF. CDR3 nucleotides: TGTGCCAGCAGTGACCAACGGGGGGGAACTAATGAAAAACTGTTTTTT.

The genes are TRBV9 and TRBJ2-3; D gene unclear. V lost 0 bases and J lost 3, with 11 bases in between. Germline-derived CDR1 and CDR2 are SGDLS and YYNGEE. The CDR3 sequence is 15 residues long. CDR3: CASSVGILGTDTQYF. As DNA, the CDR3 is TGTGCCAGCAGCGTAGGGATCCTCGGGACAGATACGCAGTATTTT.

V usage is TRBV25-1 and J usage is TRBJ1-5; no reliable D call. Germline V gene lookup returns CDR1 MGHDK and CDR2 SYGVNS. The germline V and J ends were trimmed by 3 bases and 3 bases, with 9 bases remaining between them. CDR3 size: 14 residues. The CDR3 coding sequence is TGTGCCAGCAGTGATTGGACTACCAATCAGCCCCAGCATTTT. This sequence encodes CASSDWTTNQPQHF.

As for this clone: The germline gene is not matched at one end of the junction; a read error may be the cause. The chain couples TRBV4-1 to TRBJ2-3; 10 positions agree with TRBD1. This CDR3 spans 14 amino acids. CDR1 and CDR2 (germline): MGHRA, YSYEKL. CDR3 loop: CANSQDRGGDTQYF. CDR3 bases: TGCGCCAACAGCCAGGACAGGGGGGGCGATACGCAGTATTTT.

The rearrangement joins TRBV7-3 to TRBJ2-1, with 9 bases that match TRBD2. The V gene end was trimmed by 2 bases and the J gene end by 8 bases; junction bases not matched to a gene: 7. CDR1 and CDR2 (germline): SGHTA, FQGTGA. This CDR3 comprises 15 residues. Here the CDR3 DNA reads TGTGCCAGCAGCTTATCCCTAGCGGGGACATATGAGCAGTTCTTC. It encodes CASSLSLAGTYEQFF.

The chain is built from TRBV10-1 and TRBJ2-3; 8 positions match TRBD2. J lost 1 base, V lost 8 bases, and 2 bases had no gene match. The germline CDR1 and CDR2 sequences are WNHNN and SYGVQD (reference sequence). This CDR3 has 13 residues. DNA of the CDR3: TGCGCCAGCGACGGGGGGGGCACAGATACGCAGTATTTT. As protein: CASDGGGTDTQYF.

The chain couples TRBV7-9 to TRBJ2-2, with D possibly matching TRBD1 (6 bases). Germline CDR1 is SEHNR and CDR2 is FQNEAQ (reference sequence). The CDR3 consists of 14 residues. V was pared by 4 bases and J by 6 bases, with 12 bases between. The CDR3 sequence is CASSYLQGAGELFF. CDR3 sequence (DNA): TGTGCCAGCAGCTACCTACAGGGCGCCGGGGAGCTGTTTTTT.

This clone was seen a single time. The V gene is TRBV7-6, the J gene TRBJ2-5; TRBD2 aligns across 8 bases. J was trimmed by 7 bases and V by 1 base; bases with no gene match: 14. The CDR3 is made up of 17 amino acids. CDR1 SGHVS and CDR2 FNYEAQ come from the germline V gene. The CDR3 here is CASSLDPAGDLFRTQYF. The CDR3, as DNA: TGTGCCAGCAGCTTAGATCCAGCGGGGGACTTGTTTCGGACCCAGTACTTC.

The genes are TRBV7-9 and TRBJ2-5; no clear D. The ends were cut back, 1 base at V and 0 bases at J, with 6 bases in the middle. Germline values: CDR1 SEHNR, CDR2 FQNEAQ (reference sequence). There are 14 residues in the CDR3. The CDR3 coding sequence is TGTGCCAGCAGCTTAGGAGTGTACCAAGAGACCCAGTACTTC. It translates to CASSLGVYQETQYF.

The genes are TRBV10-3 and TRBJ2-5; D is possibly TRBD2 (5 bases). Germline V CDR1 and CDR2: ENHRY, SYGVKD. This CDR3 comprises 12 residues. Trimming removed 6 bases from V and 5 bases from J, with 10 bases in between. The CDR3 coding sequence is TGTGCCATCAGCTCACCGGGGGAGACCCAGTACTTC. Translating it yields CAISSPGETQYF.

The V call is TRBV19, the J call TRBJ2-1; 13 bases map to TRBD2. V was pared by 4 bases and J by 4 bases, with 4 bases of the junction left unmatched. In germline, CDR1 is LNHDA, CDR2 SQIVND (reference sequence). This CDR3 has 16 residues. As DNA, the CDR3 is TGTGCCAGTAGTAACTTACTAGCGGGAGGGTACAATGAGCAGTTCTTC. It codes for CASSNLLAGGYNEQFF.

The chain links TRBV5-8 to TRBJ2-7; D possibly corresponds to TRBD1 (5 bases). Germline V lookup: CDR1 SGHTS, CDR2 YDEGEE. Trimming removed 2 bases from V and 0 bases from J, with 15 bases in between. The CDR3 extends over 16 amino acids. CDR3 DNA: TGTGCCAGCAGCTTTACTCGGACAACAAACTCCTACGAGCAGTACTTC. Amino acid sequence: CASSFTRTTNSYEQYF.